The sequence of this T cell receptor beta chain was determined in a study of T cell responses to AZD1222 COVID-19 vaccine (dated by TCRdb to the early 2020s). Context from the whole study: Because spike-specific TCR depth and breadth did not differ between the two schedules, AZD1222 recipients who got a second dose at roughly 4 weeks were pooled with those who got a second dose at roughly 12 weeks. A total of over 230 trial participants underwent TCR sequencing, of whom some 210 received two doses of AZD1222 and about 26 received two doses of the MenACWY control vaccine. Trial participants were enrolled by age into subgroups of 18-55, 56-69 and 70-plus years, and about 150, 27 and 61 TCR-sequenced participants, respectively, were included in these subgroups. What the work shows at the level of the full study, not this receptor alone: Participants were mostly white British, with more females than males. The authors suggested clonal diversity may have been underestimated. Reportedly, almost half of the unique spike-specific TCRs recognized epitopes lying outside the regions that are mutated in the B.1.351 and B.1.1.7 variants. Conclusions about previously exposed vaccinees were limited because only a handful of AZD1222 recipients were SARS-CoV-2 seropositive at baseline. The 56-69-year group was small, and its depth increase did not reach significance, likely because of low power. A significant rise in spike-specific TCR breadth and depth was observed after two AZD1222 doses relative to day 0 and relative to MenACWY recipients. Because no day 14 peak-response samples were available, repertoires were characterized only after the peak T cell response. CD4 TCRs associated with the vaccine covered the entire spike protein, and the dominant responses were in regions 160-218 and 743-854.

A note on this clone: There is no known antigen for this receptor. No base quality information exists; no much larger clone differs at one position.

The time point label here, explained by the study, means: baseline before first vaccination. Vaccinee samples were obtained from the UK trials COV001 and COV002, which included a single-blind randomized controlled phase 2/3 trial of AZD1222 (ChAdOx1 nCoV-19) in healthy adults. For TCRbeta chain sequencing, PBMC samples from trial participants were taken at day 0 and at day 28 after the second dose. The CDR3 regions of human TCRbeta chains were subjected to immunosequencing. The original methods were these. TCRs in the repertoires were compared against a reference library of SARS-CoV-2-specific TCRs that had been generated with the MIRA antigen-specificity platform. Breadth was defined as the fraction of unique TCRs that were SARS-CoV-2-associated. Depth was defined as the fraction of total T cells that were SARS-CoV-2-associated. Each spike-specific TCR was assigned to its reactive spike region and to a CD4 or CD8 class using the MIRA data. Log10-transformed breadth and depth values were compared by one-way ANOVA with Sidak's multiple comparisons tests. Imported from immuneACCESS, the table was reduced by TCRdb to in-frame sequences with V and J called. These copies leave out some clones; in studies compared against another copy, an unresolved V gene accounts for under half, and the cause of the remainder is not known. The V and J calls and clone size were taken over from that table, and D and trimming were inferred from the DNA. For this sample the table gives some 140,000 clones, of which 88% were detected only once. Together, the top ten hold around 3.1% of the sample.

The receptor was derived from an adult in good health. The starting material was peripheral blood, obtained on day 0 of AZD1222 vaccination.

This receptor has the CDR3 CASSPGLNTEAFF. The sequence in DNA is TGTGCCAGCTCACCGGGATTGAACACTGAAGCTTTCTTT. The sequence is built from TRBV18 and TRBJ1-1, with the D gene uncertain. Cut back by 3 bases and 0 bases, the V and J ends lie 5 bases apart. Its CDR3 holds 13 amino acids, cysteine through phenylalanine. Only the CDR3 part of the read is kept: 39 bases, read in frame from the first base. CDR1 and CDR2 were assigned from the germline V gene as KGHSH and LQKENI. The full variable domain, completed from the reference TRBV18 and TRBJ1-1 proteins outside the CDR3, reads NAGVMQNPRHLVRRRGQEARLRCSPMKGHSHVYWYRQLPEEGLKFMVYLQKENIIDESGMPKERFSAEFPKEGPSILRIQQVVRGDSAAYFCASSPGLNTEAFFGQGTRLTVV.